The source of this T cell receptor (beta chain) is a study of graft-versus-host responses after intestinal transplantation. Across the whole study: Tacrolimus and steroids were given for 2 to 3 years to all recipients after anti-thymocyte globulin induction. Study-wide points: Early post-transplant HvG declines showed an association with peak circulating GvH clone levels. The recipient marrow held GvH clones, and some of them showed up first in ileum or blood.

Only in-frame clones appear in the TCRdb table, and some are missing; sequencing was by immunoSEQ multiplex PCR. The repertoire consists of about 57,000 clones, with around nine tenths occurring once and the leading ten covering 1.6%. The V segment lost 6 bases and the J segment 10 bases; nucleotides outside the gene matches: 12. Germline CDR1 reads MNHEY; CDR2 reads SVGAGI. CDR3 size: 14 residues. Details on this clone: Its matching antigen is unknown. This sample also contains other DNA sequences that code for the same CDR3.

The clonotype comes from a human patient who received an intestinal transplant, so some T cells may come from the graft donor. The J gene is TRBJ1-2, the V gene TRBV6-5; 9 positions match TRBD1. The input for sequencing was PBMCs, taken 26 days after transplant. In nucleotides, the CDR3 is TGTGCCAGCAGCCACAAGGGACAGGGCCTGAACTACACCTTC. Its translation: CASSHKGQGLNYTF.